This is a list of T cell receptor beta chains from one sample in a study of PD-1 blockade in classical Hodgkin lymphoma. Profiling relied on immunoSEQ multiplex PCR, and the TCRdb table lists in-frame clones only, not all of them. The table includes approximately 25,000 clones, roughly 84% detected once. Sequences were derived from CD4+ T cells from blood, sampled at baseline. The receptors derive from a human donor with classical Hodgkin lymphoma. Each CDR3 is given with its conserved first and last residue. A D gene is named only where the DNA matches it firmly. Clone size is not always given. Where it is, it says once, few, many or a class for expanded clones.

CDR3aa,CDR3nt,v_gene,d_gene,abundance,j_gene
CASSDSLSYEQYF,TGCGCCAGTTCGGACAGCCTTTCCTACGAGCAGTACTTC,TRBV5-1,NA,NA,TRBJ2-7
CATSRETGVINQPQHF,TGTGCCACCAGCCGGGAGACAGGGGTTATCAATCAGCCCCAGCATTTT,TRBV15,TRBD1,NA,TRBJ1-5
CASSEDWVGNTIYF,TGTGCCAGCAGTGAAGACTGGGTAGGAAACACCATATATTTT,TRBV2,NA,NA,TRBJ1-3
CSVEPGQSGAQYF,TGCAGCGTTGAACCGGGACAGTCAGGGGCCCAGTACTTC,TRBV29-1,TRBD1,NA,TRBJ2-5
CASSLLGGQALYNEQFF,TGTGCCAGCAGCTTATTAGGGGGACAGGCCCTCTACAATGAGCAGTTCTTC,TRBV7-9,TRBD1,NA,TRBJ2-1
CASSPLGTGTANTEAFF,TGTGCCAGCAGCCCTCTCGGTACCGGGACAGCGAACACTGAAGCTTTCTTT,TRBV9,TRBD1,NA,TRBJ1-1
CASRRGRPLNTGELFF,TGCGCCAGCAGACGGGGGAGACCTTTAAACACCGGGGAGCTGTTTTTT,TRBV10-1,NA,NA,TRBJ2-2
CASSPQGSNYGYTF,TGTGCCAGCAGCCCACAGGGTAGTAACTATGGCTACACCTTC,TRBV7-9,NA,NA,TRBJ1-2
CASGSYDAGDYGYTF,TGTGCCAGTGGAAGTTACGATGCAGGGGACTATGGCTACACCTTC,TRBV19,NA,NA,TRBJ1-2
CASSVGSGPYGYTF,TGTGCCAGCAGCGTAGGGTCAGGGCCCTATGGCTACACCTTC,TRBV9,NA,NA,TRBJ1-2
CASSPGQGADEQFF,TGTGCCAGCAGTCCGGGACAGGGGGCGGATGAGCAGTTCTTC,TRBV7-9,TRBD1,NA,TRBJ2-1
CASRFPGGIEQYF,TGTGCCAGCAGGTTCCCCGGGGGTATCGAGCAGTACTTC,TRBV7-2,NA,NA,TRBJ2-7
CASSIGISYEQYF,TGTGCCAGCAGCATAGGGATCTCCTACGAGCAGTACTTC,TRBV28,NA,NA,TRBJ2-7
CASSLVRGGLSSTDTQYF,TGTGCCAGCAGCTTGGTGCGGGGGGGCCTTTCTAGCACAGATACGCAGTATTTT,TRBV7-9,TRBD2,NA,TRBJ2-3
CASRADRVGNTEAFF,TGTGCCAGCAGGGCGGACAGGGTAGGGAACACTGAAGCTTTCTTT,TRBV2,TRBD1,NA,TRBJ1-1
CASSRDPSNQPQHF,TGTGCCAGCAGCAGGGATCCCAGCAATCAGCCCCAGCATTTT,TRBV6-5,NA,few,TRBJ1-5
CASTIAGGYNEQFF,TGTGCCAGCACCATAGCGGGGGGATACAATGAGCAGTTCTTC,TRBV5-4,TRBD2,NA,TRBJ2-1
CASSQVTGGYEQYF,TGCGCCAGCAGCCAAGTCACAGGGGGCTACGAGCAGTACTTC,TRBV4-3,TRBD1,few,TRBJ2-7
CASSPTGEPQHF,TGTGCCAGCAGCCCGACAGGGGAGCCCCAGCATTTT,TRBV7-9,TRBD1,once,TRBJ1-5
CASSLRRGGDTQYF,TGTGCCAGCAGCTTAAGGCGGGGTGGAGATACGCAGTATTTT,TRBV7-2,NA,few,TRBJ2-3
CASRRQGGNEQYF,TGTGCCAGCAGAAGACAGGGTGGGAACGAGCAGTACTTC,TRBV28,TRBD1,few,TRBJ2-7
CASSRTAGDDTQYF,TGTGCCAGTAGTAGAACGGCGGGGGACGATACGCAGTATTTT,TRBV19,TRBD2,NA,TRBJ2-3
CASSLPNLGNTEAFF,TGTGCCAGCAGTTTACCTAACTTAGGGAACACTGAAGCTTTCTTT,TRBV28,NA,NA,TRBJ1-1
CASSFKGPPYEQYF,TGTGCCAGCAGTTTTAAAGGGCCTCCCTACGAGCAGTACTTC,TRBV27,NA,once,TRBJ2-7
CASSHVGTANTEAFF,TGCGCCAGCAGCCACGTCGGGACAGCAAACACTGAAGCTTTCTTT,TRBV4-3,TRBD1,NA,TRBJ1-1
CASSLAGASTDTQYF,TGTGCCAGCAGCTTAGCTGGGGCTAGCACAGATACGCAGTATTTT,TRBV7-6,NA,NA,TRBJ2-3
CASSQVGDSRPGYTF,TGTGCCAGCAGCCAAGTCGGTGACAGCCGTCCCGGCTACACCTTC,TRBV4-2,NA,NA,TRBJ1-2
CSVDGPQGLNIQYF,TGCAGCGTTGATGGCCCTCAGGGGTTGAACATTCAGTACTTC,TRBV29-1,NA,once,TRBJ2-4
CASGEDRVLTEAFF,TGTGCCAGCGGGGAGGACAGGGTATTGACTGAAGCTTTCTTT,TRBV7-3,TRBD1,few,TRBJ1-1
CASSSSGGTDTQYF,TGTGCCAGCAGCTCCTCGGGGGGCACAGATACGCAGTATTTT,TRBV11-3,NA,NA,TRBJ2-3
CAIGAETNPTDTQYF,TGTGCCATCGGTGCCGAGACAAACCCCACAGATACGCAGTATTTT,TRBV10-3,NA,NA,TRBJ2-3
CASSVEENQPQHF,TGTGCCAGCAGTGTGGAGGAAAATCAGCCCCAGCATTTT,TRBV6-4,NA,NA,TRBJ1-5
CATGGTEETQYF,TGTGCCACCGGAGGAACGGAAGAGACCCAGTACTTC,TRBV7-9,NA,once,TRBJ2-5
CSVEKWDTDGYTF,TGCAGCGTTGAGAAGTGGGACACCGATGGCTACACCTTC,TRBV29-1,NA,NA,TRBJ1-2
CASSSGTSYYNEQFF,TGTGCCAGCAGCTCCGGGACCAGCTACTACAATGAGCAGTTCTTC,TRBV11-1,NA,NA,TRBJ2-1
CASRPERVYEQYF,TGTGCCAGCAGGCCAGAAAGGGTCTACGAGCAGTACTTC,TRBV6-6,NA,once,TRBJ2-7
CASSPAQFIVRETQYF,TGTGCCAGCAGTCCGGCCCAATTCATAGTTAGGGAGACCCAGTACTTC,TRBV6-6,NA,NA,TRBJ2-5
CASSDQGYEQFF,TGTGCCAGCAGTGATCAGGGCTATGAGCAGTTCTTC,TRBV2,NA,NA,TRBJ2-1